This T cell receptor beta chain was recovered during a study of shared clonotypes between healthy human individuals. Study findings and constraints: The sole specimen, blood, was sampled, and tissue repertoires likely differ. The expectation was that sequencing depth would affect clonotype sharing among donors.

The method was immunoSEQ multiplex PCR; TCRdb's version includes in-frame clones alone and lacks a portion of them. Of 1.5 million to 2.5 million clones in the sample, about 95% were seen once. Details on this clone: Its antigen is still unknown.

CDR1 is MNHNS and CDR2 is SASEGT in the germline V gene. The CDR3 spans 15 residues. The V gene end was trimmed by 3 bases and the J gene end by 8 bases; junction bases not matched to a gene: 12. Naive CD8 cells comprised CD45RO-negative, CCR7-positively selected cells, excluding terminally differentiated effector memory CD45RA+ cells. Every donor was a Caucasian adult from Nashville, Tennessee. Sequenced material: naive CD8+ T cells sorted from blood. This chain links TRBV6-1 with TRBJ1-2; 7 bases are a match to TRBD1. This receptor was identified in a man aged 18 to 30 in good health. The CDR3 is CASSDPGQPLGGYTF. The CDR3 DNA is TGTGCCAGCAGTGATCCGGGACAGCCCTTAGGGGGCTACACCTTC.